This entry describes one T cell receptor beta chain. Its antigen remains unknown. Additional DNA sequences in this sample encode the identical CDR3. This sample was included in a study of T cells in localized non-small cell lung cancer. Measured with immunoSEQ multiplex PCR; TCRdb has only the in-frame clones, and not every one. Among approximately 26,000 clones listed, 81% were seen once. V shed 6 bases and J shed 5 bases, with 7 bases lying between them. CDR3 length equals 11 residues. Germline V gene data show CDR1 as KGHSH and CDR2 as LQKENI. Notes on the study in general: Adjacent uninvolved lung had the highest clonality, suggesting focused antigen responses. Because researchers sequenced only one region of the tumor, heterogeneity is still possible. Density of T cells in blood, when higher, went with longer overall survival. Appearing in adjacent lung were a median about 60 of the top 100 tumor clones.

J is TRBJ2-5 and V is TRBV18; tentatively, D is TRBD2 (5 bases). The TCR sequence derives from a man aged 40-75 years with stage III squamous cell lung carcinoma. Material: peripheral blood, obtained before any cancer treatment. The CDR3 DNA is TGTGCCAGCTCGCCGGGGGAGACCCAGTACTTC. Amino acids: CASSPGETQYF.